One and the same sample provided the 30 T cell receptor beta chains below, sequenced in a study of T cell responses to AZD1222 COVID-19 vaccine. Here immunoSEQ multiplex PCR was the method, and the copy in TCRdb shows in-frame clones only, minus some. The sample has 210,000 or so clones; around 94% are singletons. This sample comprised peripheral blood, obtained 28 days after the second dose of the MenACWY control vaccine. Receptors were obtained from an adult who received the MenACWY meningococcal vaccine as a control.

The rearrangement joins TRBV28 to TRBJ2-7; TRBD1 might be the D (5 bases). The CDR3 is 11 residues long. V was pared by 7 bases and J by 4 bases, with 8 bases between. Looked up from germline, CDR1 is MDHEN and CDR2 is SYDVKM. The CDR3 spells CASTGLYEQYF. The DNA for the CDR3 is TGTGCCAGCACAGGGCTATACGAGCAGTACTTC.

This chain joins TRBV7-9 and TRBJ2-5; D is unclear. The CDR3 sequence is 13 residues long. The germline CDR1 and CDR2 sequences are SEHNR and FQNEAQ (reference sequence). V gave up 5 bases and J gave up 1 base, with 8 bases separating them. The CDR3 coding sequence is TGTGCCAGCAGCCCCCCGGGCCAAGAGACCCAGTACTTC. This sequence encodes CASSPPGQETQYF.

The CDR3 sequence: CASSPGTILRHEQYF. Here the CDR3 DNA reads TGTGCCAGCAGCCCTGGGACGATACTCAGGCACGAGCAGTACTTC. This chain connects TRBV5-8 to TRBJ2-7; D is possibly TRBD1 or TRBD2 (5 bases each). The V end lost 4 bases, the J end lost 5 bases, and 19 bases lay between the germline ends. This CDR3 is built from 15 residues. The germline CDR1 and CDR2 sequences are SGHTS and YDEGEE.

This chain's CDR3 is CASSPIQGNTEAFF. CDR3 bases: TGTGCCAGCAGCCCAATTCAGGGGAACACTGAAGCTTTCTTT. The chain has TRBV14 and TRBJ1-1, with D perhaps matching TRBD1 (5 bases). CDR3 length equals 14 residues. Germline CDR1 reads SGHDN; CDR2 reads FVKESK. V lost 4 bases to trimming and J lost 1 base, with 10 bases between them.

The rearrangement uses TRBV4-1 and TRBJ2-5; 14 bases map to TRBD2. Losses at the gene ends were 4 bases for V and 2 bases for J; bases not matched to a gene: 3. Germline assignment: CDR1 MGHRA and CDR2 YSYEKL. The CDR3 contains 16 residues. As DNA, the CDR3 is TGCGCCAGCAGCCTCGGACTAGCGGGGGGACAAGAGACCCAGTACTTC. Protein product: CASSLGLAGGQETQYF.

This clone was seen just once. The chain is built from TRBV9 and TRBJ2-1, with a tentative D call TRBD2 (6 bases). This CDR3 is 15 amino acids long. Germline values: CDR1 SGDLS, CDR2 YYNGEE. Between the trimmed V and J ends, which lost 0 bases and 10 bases, there was a span of 17 bases. The CDR3 here is CASSVDGGVGEEQFF. CDR3 bases: TGTGCCAGCAGCGTAGACGGCGGGGTGGGAGAGGAGCAGTTCTTC.

The rearrangement uses TRBV9 and TRBJ1-2; TRBD1 is a possible D gene (6 bases). With 0 bases removed from V and 7 bases from J, the gap between germline ends came to 13 bases. The CDR3 sequence is 14 residues long. CDR1 and CDR2 (germline): SGDLS, YYNGEE. The chain's CDR3 is CASSVGQGRGGYTF. The CDR3 bases are TGTGCCAGCAGCGTAGGCCAGGGGCGCGGTGGCTACACCTTC.

The V and J genes are TRBV9 and TRBJ1-2, with a possible D match to TRBD1 (6 bases). The CDR3 extends over 17 amino acids. Germline CDR1 and CDR2: SGDLS and YYNGEE. Trimming took 3 bases from V and 1 from J, leaving 19 bases between them. The CDR3 coding sequence is TGTGCCAGCAGCGGCGGACAGATCCCAAAGGGTAACTATGGCTACACCTTC. Protein: CASSGGQIPKGNYGYTF.

Worth noting for this clone: This CDR3 is also generated by other DNA sequences in the sample. The J gene is TRBJ2-3, the V gene TRBV9; no clear D gene. The CDR3 spans 13 residues. V dropped 0 bases and J dropped 0 bases, with 2 bases sitting between them. Germline V CDR1 and CDR2: SGDLS, YYNGEE. CDR3 loop: CASSVGSTDTQYF. As DNA, the CDR3 is TGTGCCAGCAGCGTAGGCAGCACAGATACGCAGTATTTT.

This chain uses TRBV28 with TRBJ1-1; the D is unclear. This CDR3 is 12 amino acids long. Between the trimmed V and J ends, which lost 3 bases and 10 bases, there was a span of 12 bases. Germline V lookup: CDR1 MDHEN, CDR2 SYDVKM. The CDR3 nucleotides are TGTGCCAGCAGTTTGGGATCTTGGGGAGCTTTCTTT. Its translation: CASSLGSWGAFF.

The chain carries TRBV6-1 and TRBJ2-1; D remains ambiguous. The V gene's germline CDR1 is MNHNS and CDR2 SASEGT. Trimming took off 1 base at V and 4 bases at J, with 5 bases between the two ends. The CDR3 extends over 13 amino acids. CDR3 region: CASSEETYNEQFF. DNA for the CDR3: TGTGCCAGCAGTGAAGAAACTTACAATGAGCAGTTCTTC.

This clone was counted a single time. The rearrangement joins TRBV4-1 to TRBJ2-5; 12 nucleotides match TRBD2. The CDR3 spans 20 residues. V lost 1 base, J lost 3 bases, and 15 bases stayed unmatched. Germline lookup yields CDR1 MGHRA and CDR2 YSYEKL. For the CDR3, the DNA is TGCGCCAGCAGCCAAGGATCTAGGGCTACTAGCGGGGGGAGGAAAGAGACCCAGTACTTC. Protein product: CASSQGSRATSGGRKETQYF.

J is TRBJ1-3 and V is TRBV10-3; D is perhaps TRBD1 (5 bases). In germline, CDR1 is ENHRY, CDR2 SYGVKD. Between the trimmed V and J ends, which lost 3 bases and 3 bases, there was a span of 9 bases. The CDR3 loop spans 14 amino acids. The CDR3, as DNA: TGTGCCATCAGTGACGCAGGGCGTGGAAACACCATATATTTT. Its protein is CAISDAGRGNTIYF.

The CDR3 DNA sequence: TGTGCCAGCAGTGACGACAGGGATCAGCCCCAGCATTTT. This codes for CASSDDRDQPQHF. This chain links TRBV6-1 with TRBJ1-5, with 7 bases lining up with TRBD1. The CDR3 length is 13 residues. The germline V gene has CDR1 MNHNS and CDR2 SASEGT. J was trimmed by 5 bases and V by 3 bases; bases with no gene match: 1.

The chain recombines TRBV5-1 with TRBJ2-1; D remains unclear. This CDR3 has 14 residues. Germline assignment: CDR1 SGHRS and CDR2 YFSETQ. Trimming pared 3 bases from V and 5 bases from J, leaving 12 bases between. CDR3 in DNA: TGCGCCAGCAGCTCTTGGGCTACCCACAATGAGCAGTTCTTC. Its translation: CASSSWATHNEQFF.

The chain recombines TRBV6-1 with TRBJ1-5, with D uncertain. Germline CDR1 reads MNHNS; CDR2 reads SASEGT. V was cut by 2 bases and J by 7 bases, with 12 bases left in between. CDR3 length equals 14 residues. The CDR3, as DNA: TGTGCCAGCAGTGAAACCCCTCGGCAACAGCCCCAGCATTTT. This encodes CASSETPRQQPQHF.

V is TRBV5-6 and J is TRBJ1-6; 10 nucleotides line up with TRBD1. This CDR3 contains 14 residues. With V trimmed by 4 bases and J by 9 bases, 4 bases remained unmatched. From germline, CDR1 is SGHDT and CDR2 YYEEEE. CDR3: CASSTGTGVSPLHF. The CDR3 DNA reads TGTGCCAGCAGCACCGGGACAGGGGTTTCACCCCTCCACTTT. Full variable domain (outside the CDR3, taken from reference TRBV5-6 and TRBJ1-6): DAGVTQSPTHLIKTRGQQVTLRCSPKSGHDTVSWYQQALGQGPQFIFQYYEEEERQRGNFPDRFSGHQFPNYSSELNVNALLLGDSALYLCASSTGTGVSPLHFGNGTRLTVT.

The chain is built from TRBV27 and TRBJ1-1; no firm D call. The ends were cut back, 4 bases at V and 3 bases at J, with 3 bases in the middle. This CDR3 is 11 amino acids long. CDR1 is MNHEY and CDR2 is SMNVEV in the germline V gene (reference sequence). CDR3 protein: CASSSYTEAFF. The CDR3, as DNA: TGTGCCAGCAGTTCGTACACTGAAGCTTTCTTT.

This clone appeared a few times. The chain links TRBV7-8 to TRBJ2-7; D unclear. This CDR3 is 13 amino acids long. Per the germline V gene, CDR1 is SGHVS and CDR2 is FQNEAQ. Trimming cost V 3 bases and J 6 bases, with 12 bases left between them. The CDR3 reads CASSFRTSGEQYF. CDR3 sequence (DNA): TGTGCCAGCAGCTTCAGGACGAGTGGCGAGCAGTACTTC.

Comment on this clone: An end of the junction does not agree with germline; a read error may underlie this. This rearrangement joins TRBV7-7 to TRBJ2-4; no clear D gene. The germline CDR1 and CDR2 sequences are SSHAT and FNYEAQ (reference sequence). This CDR3 comprises 15 residues. The CDR3 DNA sequence: TGTGCTAGCACCCCCCGGTGGTTTGCCAAAAACATTCAGTACTTC. It is translated as CASTPRWFAKNIQYF.

The chain employs TRBV18 and TRBJ2-7, with D possibly matching TRBD1 (6 bases). There are 16 residues in the CDR3. Trimming removed 1 base from V and 0 bases from J, with 13 bases in between. Germline CDR1 and CDR2: KGHSH and LQKENI. This chain's CDR3 is CASSPQAGTPSYEQYF. For the CDR3, the DNA is TGTGCCAGCTCACCACAGGCAGGGACACCCTCCTACGAGCAGTACTTC.

The genes are TRBV6-2 or TRBV6-3 and TRBJ2-7; 8 bases map to TRBD2. This CDR3 region has 15 residues. Trimming took 6 bases from V and 4 from J; bases not matched to a gene: 11. In germline, CDR1 is MNHEY, CDR2 SVGEGT. The CDR3 nucleotides are TGTGCCAGCAGCTTCGAGGAAGCGGGGGTGTACGAGCAGTACTTC. Translation: CASSFEEAGVYEQYF.

V usage is TRBV7-3 and J usage is TRBJ2-1; 12 nucleotides line up with TRBD2. The V gene's germline CDR1 is SGHTA and CDR2 FQGTGA. V trimming: 1 base; J trimming: 10 bases; junction bases outside the gene matches: 8. This CDR3 region has 16 residues. CDR3 residues: CASSLRLAGVGEEQFF. The CDR3 DNA follows: TGTGCCAGCAGCTTAAGACTAGCGGGAGTTGGGGAGGAGCAGTTCTTC.

The rearrangement uses TRBV28 and TRBJ2-3; TRBD1 might be the D (5 bases). CDR3 length equals 15 residues. With 6 bases removed from V and 2 bases from J, the gap between germline ends came to 15 bases. Germline V CDR1 and CDR2: MDHEN, SYDVKM. The CDR3 loop reads CASRKTVTLTDTQYF. In DNA, the CDR3 is TGTGCCAGCAGAAAGACAGTTACTCTCACAGATACGCAGTATTTT.

This chain joins TRBV6-5 and TRBJ2-7; D call uncertain. The V end lost 6 bases, the J end lost 6 bases, and 15 bases lay between the germline ends. The CDR3 loop spans 13 amino acids. Germline lookup yields CDR1 MNHEY and CDR2 SVGAGI. Here the CDR3 reads CASSYNSGSEQYF. CDR3 bases: TGTGCCAGCAGCTACAACTCAGGCAGCGAGCAGTACTTC.

This clone has only one observation. The rearrangement joins TRBV2 to TRBJ1-5; possibly TRBD1 for D (6 bases). Germline V lookup: CDR1 SNHLY, CDR2 FYNNEI. The V end was cut by 3 bases, the J end by 0 bases, with 9 bases between. The CDR3 is 15 residues long. The CDR3 protein is CASSEGAYSNQPQHF. In DNA form, the CDR3 reads TGTGCCAGCAGTGAGGGGGCCTATAGCAATCAGCCCCAGCATTTT.

The chain couples TRBV20-1 to TRBJ1-4; the D gene is possibly TRBD1 (6 bases). V lost 3 bases and J 5 bases, leaving 13 bases between the germline ends. CDR1 and CDR2 (germline): DFQATT, SNEGSKA (reference sequence). This CDR3 has 14 residues. The CDR3: CSASPGQTNEKLFF. CDR3 bases: TGCAGTGCTAGTCCTGGACAGACAAATGAAAAACTGTTTTTT.

The chain recombines TRBV5-4 with TRBJ1-6; 7 nucleotides align to TRBD1. Germline CDR1 and CDR2: SGHNT and YYREEE (reference sequence). J lost 7 bases, V lost 3 bases, and 4 bases had no gene match. CDR3 length: 14 residues. Here the CDR3 reads CASSYETGNSPLHF. Written as DNA, the CDR3 is TGTGCCAGCAGCTACGAGACAGGGAATTCACCCCTCCACTTT.

V is TRBV5-1 and J is TRBJ2-1, with TRBD1 matching 10 bases. The germline gives CDR1 SGHRS, CDR2 YFSETQ. V lost 4 bases to trimming and J lost 2 bases; unmatched junction nucleotides: 3. The length of the CDR3 is 15 residues. Written as DNA, the CDR3 is TGCGCCAGCAGCACGGACAGGGGGACCTACAATGAGCAGTTCTTC. This encodes CASSTDRGTYNEQFF.

The chain carries TRBV6-5 and TRBJ1-1; weak D call: TRBD1 (5 bases). Germline V gene data show CDR1 as MNHEY and CDR2 as SVGAGI. V was pared by 4 bases and J by 1 base, with 10 bases between. CDR3 length: 14 residues. The CDR3 sequence is CASSSGRANTEAFF. The CDR3 nucleotides are TGTGCCAGCAGTTCAGGGAGAGCGAACACTGAAGCTTTCTTT.